Shown below are 5 T cell receptor beta chains from a single sample sequenced in a study of T cell clonality in common variable immunodeficiency. Data came from immunoSEQ multiplex PCR; TCRdb stores just in-frame clones and leaves some out. This sample carries about 64,000 clones, none of them present only once. Sequencing input: peripheral blood mononuclear cells. These receptors were collected from a person aged 18 to 70 in good health.

This clone was seen repeatedly, ten times or more. The CDR3 end lies 3 residues beyond the end of the read and is filled in from the germline J gene. The V and J genes are TRBV6-2 or TRBV6-3 and TRBJ1-1, with a weak D call TRBD1 (5 bases). Germline V CDR1 and CDR2: MNHEY, SVGEGT. The CDR3 spans 15 residues. Trimming took 4 bases from V and 5 from J, leaving 17 bases between them. This CDR3 reads CASSSAGGVGTEAFF. The CDR3 DNA, read in part, is TGTGCCAGCAGTTCCGCCGGGGGGGTTGGAACTGAA.

This clone was detected only a few times. The read falls 3 residues short of the CDR3 end, and the missing part is taken from the germline J gene. J is TRBJ1-2 and V is TRBV7-9; the D is unclear. Germline CDR1 and CDR2: SEHNR and FQNEAQ (reference sequence). The CDR3 has 12 residues. The CDR3 is CASSLQQRDYTF. Incomplete CDR3 DNA: TGTGCCAGCAGTCTACAGCAGCGGGAC.

This clone was recorded at least ten times. Read sequence stops 3 residues before the CDR3 end, and the germline J gene provides the missing end. The gene calls are TRBV30 and TRBJ1-2; tentative D call: TRBD1 (5 bases). The CDR3 runs to 13 residues. Germline loops: CDR1 GTSNPN, CDR2 SVGIG (reference sequence). The V end was cut by 6 bases, the J end by 6 bases, with 17 bases between. The covered CDR3 bases are TGTGCCTGCATCCCCGTGGACATTCATGGC. Translated: CACIPVDIHG. The CDR3 reads in full as CACIPVDIHGYTF.

This clone was found many times. The DNA ends 3 residues before the CDR3 does, and the rest of the CDR3 is filled in from the germline J gene. The rearrangement uses TRBV28 and TRBJ2-7; possibly TRBD2 for D (6 bases). The CDR3 is made up of 15 amino acids. Trimming took 2 bases from V and 6 from J, leaving 17 bases between them. CDR1 is MDHEN and CDR2 is SYDVKM in the germline V gene. The CDR3 here is CASSLGAGGYREQYF. The part of the CDR3 DNA that was read is TGTGCCAGCAGTTTAGGGGCCGGAGGGTACCGCGAG.

This clone was seen repeatedly, ten times or more. From the germline J gene comes the end of the CDR3, since the read stops 3 residues before it. The chain couples TRBV20-1 to TRBJ2-1, with 8 bases matching TRBD2. The ends lost 0 bases at V and 4 bases at J; junction bases unmatched: 2. CDR1 is DFQATT and CDR2 is SNEGSKA in the germline V gene (reference sequence). CDR3 length: 14 amino acids. CDR3 DNA (partial): TGCAGTGCTAGAGATGGGACTAGATACAATGAG. Translated: CSARDGTRYNE. The full CDR3 protein reads CSARDGTRYNEQFF.